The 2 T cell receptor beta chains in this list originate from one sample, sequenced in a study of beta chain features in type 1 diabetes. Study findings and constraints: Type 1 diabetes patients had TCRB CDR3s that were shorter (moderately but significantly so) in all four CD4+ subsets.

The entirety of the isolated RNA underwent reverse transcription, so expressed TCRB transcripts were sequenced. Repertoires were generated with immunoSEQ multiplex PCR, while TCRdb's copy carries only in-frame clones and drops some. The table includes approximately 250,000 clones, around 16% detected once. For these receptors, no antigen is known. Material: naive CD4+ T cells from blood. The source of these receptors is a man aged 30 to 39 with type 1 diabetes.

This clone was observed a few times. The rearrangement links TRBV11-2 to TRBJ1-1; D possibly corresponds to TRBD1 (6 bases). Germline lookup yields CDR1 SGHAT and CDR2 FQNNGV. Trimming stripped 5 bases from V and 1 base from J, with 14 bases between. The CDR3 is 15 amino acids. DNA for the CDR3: TGTGCCAGCAGCGGTCCGGGACATCCGAACACTGAAGCTTTCTTT. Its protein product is CASSGPGHPNTEAFF.

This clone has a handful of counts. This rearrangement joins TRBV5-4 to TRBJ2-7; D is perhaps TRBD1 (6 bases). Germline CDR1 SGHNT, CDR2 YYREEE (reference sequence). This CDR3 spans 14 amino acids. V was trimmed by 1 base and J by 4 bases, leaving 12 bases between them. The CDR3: CASSLSTGMYEQYF. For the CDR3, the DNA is TGTGCCAGCAGCTTGAGCACAGGGATGTACGAGCAGTACTTC. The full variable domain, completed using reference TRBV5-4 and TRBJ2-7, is ETGVTQSPTHLIKTRGQQVTLRCSSQSGHNTVSWYQQALGQGPQFIFQYYREEENGRGNFPPRFSGLQFPNYSSELNVNALELDDSALYLCASSLSTGMYEQYFGPGTRLTVT.